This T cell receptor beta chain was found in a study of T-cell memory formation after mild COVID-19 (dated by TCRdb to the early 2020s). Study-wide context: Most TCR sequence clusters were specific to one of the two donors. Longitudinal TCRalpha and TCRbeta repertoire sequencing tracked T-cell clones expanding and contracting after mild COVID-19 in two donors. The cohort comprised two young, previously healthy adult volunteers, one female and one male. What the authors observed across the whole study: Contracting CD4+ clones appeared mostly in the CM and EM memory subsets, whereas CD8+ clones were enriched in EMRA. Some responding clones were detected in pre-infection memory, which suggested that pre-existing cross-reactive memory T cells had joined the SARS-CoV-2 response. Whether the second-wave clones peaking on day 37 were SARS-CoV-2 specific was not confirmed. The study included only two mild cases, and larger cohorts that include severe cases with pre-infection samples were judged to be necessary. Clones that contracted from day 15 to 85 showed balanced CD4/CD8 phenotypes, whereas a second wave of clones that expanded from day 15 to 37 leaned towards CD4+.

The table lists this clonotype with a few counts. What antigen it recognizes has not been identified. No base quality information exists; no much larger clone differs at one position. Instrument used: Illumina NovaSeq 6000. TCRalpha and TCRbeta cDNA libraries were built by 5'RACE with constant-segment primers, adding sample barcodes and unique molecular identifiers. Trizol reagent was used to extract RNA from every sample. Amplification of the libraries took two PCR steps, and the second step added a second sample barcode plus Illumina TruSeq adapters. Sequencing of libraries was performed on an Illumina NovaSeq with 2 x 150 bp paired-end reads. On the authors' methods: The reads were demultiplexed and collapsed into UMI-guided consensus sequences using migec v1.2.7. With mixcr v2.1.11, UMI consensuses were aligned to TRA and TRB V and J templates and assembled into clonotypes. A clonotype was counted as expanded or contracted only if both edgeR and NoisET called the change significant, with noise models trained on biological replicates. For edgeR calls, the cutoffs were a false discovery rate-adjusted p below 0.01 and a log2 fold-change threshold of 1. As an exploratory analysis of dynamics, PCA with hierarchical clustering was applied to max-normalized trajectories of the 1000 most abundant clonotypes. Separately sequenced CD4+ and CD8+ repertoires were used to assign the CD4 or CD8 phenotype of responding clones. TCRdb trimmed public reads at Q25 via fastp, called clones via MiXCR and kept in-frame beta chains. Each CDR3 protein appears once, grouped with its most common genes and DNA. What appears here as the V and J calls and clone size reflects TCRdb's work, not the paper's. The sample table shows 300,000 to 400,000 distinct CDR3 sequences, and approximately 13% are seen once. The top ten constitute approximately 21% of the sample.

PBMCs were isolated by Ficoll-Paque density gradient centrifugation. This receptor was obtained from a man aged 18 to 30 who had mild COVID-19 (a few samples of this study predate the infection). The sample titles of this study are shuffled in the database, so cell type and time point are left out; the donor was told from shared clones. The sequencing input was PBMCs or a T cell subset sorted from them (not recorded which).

In nucleotides, the sequence is TGCGCCAGCAGCCAGAGACAGGGATATGAGCAGTACTTC. Its product reads: CASSQRQGYEQYF. The chain was built from TRBV4-3 and TRBJ2-7; TRBD1 matches 7 bases in the middle. Ends trimmed: V by 3 bases, J by 7 bases; bases unmatched to a gene: 6. In the germline V gene, CDR1 corresponds to LGHNA and CDR2 to YSLEER. From cysteine to phenylalanine, the CDR3 is 13 amino acids long. Kept here is only the CDR3 DNA, which spans 39 bases and is read in frame from base 1.